This T cell receptor beta chain was identified in a study of blood T cell repertoires in COVID-19. The overall study: Specimens from acute and convalescent COVID-19 originated in the United States, Italy and Spain. Sample material is recorded as cDNA or gDNA derived from T cells, B-cell-depleted T cells, or PBMCs.

Authors' analysis steps: Reference gene primers were amplified, and this amplification served to estimate nucleated cell counts. Using immunoSEQ multiplex PCR, the repertoire was profiled, and TCRdb retains in-frame clones only, with some absent. V, J and clone size reflect that table, while D and trimming were determined from the DNA. The sample yields about 490,000 clones, 70% to 90% seen once. The clonotype was recovered from a human donor in a cohort sampled during active COVID-19. Sequencing was performed on peripheral blood.

CDR3: CASSSPPNSGRRGDTQYF. In nucleotides, the CDR3 is TGTGCCAGCAGTTCCCCTCCTAACAGCGGCCGGCGGGGAGATACGCAGTATTTT. The chain joins TRBV28 to TRBJ2-3; D might be TRBD2 (6 bases). The germline V gene encodes CDR1 MDHEN and CDR2 SYDVKM. V lost 4 bases and J lost 5, with 25 bases in between. This CDR3 comprises 18 residues.